This TCR beta chain was recorded in a study of T cells in Graves' hyperthyroidism and ophthalmopathy. Study information: Blood was drawn when the patient was first diagnosed and still untreated. Whole-study results and caveats: Ophthalmopathy was model-predicted a median about 6.7 months pre-onset.

This clonotype came up a few times. Its antigen remains unknown. Researchers took RNA transcripts and amplified the TCR beta CDR3 regions from them. Initially, a first-round RT-PCR of the TCR CDR3 employed the HTBI primer set. TCRdb fed the multiplex PCR reads into MiXCR, producing one record per CDR3 protein. The sample carries roughly 380,000 distinct CDR3 sequences, about an eighth recorded once. Trimming removed 3 bases at V and 5 bases at J, with 11 bases between. The CDR3 sequence is 14 residues long. CDR1 and CDR2 from the germline V gene are SGDLS and YYNGEE. Aged 18 to 65, the patients had hyperthyroidism that was newly diagnosed and had lasted under 2 months. From approximately 9.5 ml of fresh peripheral blood, PBMCs were isolated.

The specimen sequenced was blood. The sequence was obtained from a woman younger than 35 with Graves' hyperthyroidism. The J gene is TRBJ2-2, the V gene TRBV9; D is perhaps TRBD1 (5 bases). The CDR3 loop is CASSGRQNTGELFF. CDR3 DNA sequence: TGTGCCAGCAGCGGTAGACAGAATACCGGGGAGCTGTTTTTT. Supplemented by reference TRBV9 and TRBJ2-2, the full variable domain reads DSGVTQTPKHLITATGQRVTLRCSPRSGDLSVYWYQQSLDQGLQFLIQYYNGEERAKGNILERFSAQQFPDLHSELNLSSLELGDSALYFCASSGRQNTGELFFGEGSRLTVL.